A selection of T cell receptor beta chains follows, all from one sample in a study of shared clonotypes between healthy human individuals. Sequencing used immunoSEQ multiplex PCR; TCRdb keeps in-frame clones, though not all of them. The repertoire includes 500,000 or so clones, roughly 95% of them detected once, and 0.05% to 0.07% sits in the top ten. Sequenced sample: naive CD4+ T cells sorted from blood. The receptors were sampled from a woman between 25 and 40 years old in good health. The CDR3 runs from the conserved cysteine through the conserved F or W. D genes are given only for firm matches. For some rows the clone size is stated as once, few or many, or as a class when expanded; others skip it.

NA,TRBJ2-7,15,TRBV5-8,TRBD1,CASSLGTGEYYEQYF,TGTGCCAGCAGCTTAGGGACAGGGGAATACTACGAGCAGTACTTC
NA,TRBJ1-1,15,TRBV11-2,NA,CASSTEGGISTEAFF,TGTGCCAGCAGCACCGAGGGGGGCATAAGCACTGAAGCTTTCTTT
NA,TRBJ2-7,11,TRBV29-1,NA,CSVVGGYEQYF,TGCAGCGTTGTAGGCGGCTACGAGCAGTACTTC
once,TRBJ2-2,17,TRBV21-1,NA,CASSKYRTGAITGELFF,TGTGCCAGCAGCAAGTACCGGACAGGGGCTATCACCGGGGAGCTGTTTTTT
NA,TRBJ2-7,15,TRBV6-1,TRBD1,CASSEGLDRSYEQYF,TGTGCCAGCAGTGAAGGTCTGGACAGGTCCTACGAGCAGTACTTC
NA,TRBJ2-7,14,TRBV29-1,TRBD2,CSVEIIAGGIEQYF,TGCAGCGTTGAAATCATAGCGGGAGGGATCGAGCAGTACTTC
NA,TRBJ1-1,13,TRBV7-9,TRBD1,CASRAQGGIGAFF,TGTGCCAGCAGGGCTCAGGGGGGCATCGGGGCTTTCTTT
once,TRBJ1-4,14,TRBV5-5,TRBD1,CASSFQGAGEKLFF,TGTGCCAGCAGCTTCCAGGGGGCAGGTGAAAAACTGTTTTTT
NA,TRBJ1-1,14,TRBV28,NA,CASRLGGLNTEAFF,TGTGCCAGCAGATTAGGAGGTCTGAACACTGAAGCTTTCTTT
NA,TRBJ2-3,16,TRBV2,NA,CASSEGFGGLADTQYF,TGTGCCAGCAGTGAAGGGTTCGGGGGGCTAGCAGATACGCAGTATTTT
NA,TRBJ2-1,15,TRBV9,TRBD2,CASSEGLAGVYEQFF,TGTGCCAGCAGCGAGGGACTAGCGGGAGTCTATGAGCAGTTCTTC
NA,TRBJ1-1,13,TRBV19,NA,CASSITGNTEAFF,TGTGCCAGTAGTATAACTGGCAACACTGAAGCTTTCTTT
NA,TRBJ2-7,16,TRBV5-4,NA,CASSLGLSGGTYEQYF,TGTGCCAGCAGCTTGGGCTTGAGCGGAGGGACCTACGAGCAGTACTTC
NA,TRBJ1-5,16,TRBV11-1,NA,CASSHRVRLRNQPQHF,TGTGCCAGCAGCCACAGGGTCCGGCTTCGCAATCAGCCCCAGCATTTT
NA,TRBJ2-1,12,TRBV5-1,NA,CASSAQRIEQFF,TGCGCCAGCAGCGCGCAGCGTATCGAGCAGTTCTTC
NA,TRBJ1-2,15,TRBV28,TRBD1,CASSRTLQGTYGYTF,TGTGCCAGCAGCCGAACTTTACAGGGGACCTATGGCTACACCTTC
NA,TRBJ1-6,14,TRBV28,TRBD1,CASRLGQQNSPLHF,TGTGCCAGCAGATTGGGACAGCAAAATTCACCCCTCCACTTT
NA,TRBJ1-5,14,TRBV4-2,TRBD1,CASSGEGAGQPQHF,TGTGCCAGCAGCGGGGAGGGGGCGGGTCAGCCCCAGCATTTT
NA,TRBJ2-3,12,TRBV14,NA,CASSQERDTQYF,TGTGCCAGCAGCCAAGAGCGGGATACGCAGTATTTT
NA,TRBJ2-1,15,TRBV27,NA,CASSRVGGARNEQFF,TGTGCCAGCAGTCGCGTGGGGGGAGCGCGCAATGAGCAGTTCTTC
NA,TRBJ2-7,14,TRBV28,TRBD1,CASVSGTGLYEQYF,TGTGCCAGCGTCTCCGGGACAGGGCTCTACGAGCAGTACTTC
once,TRBJ1-5,15,TRBV27,NA,CASSLLQYSNQPQHF,TGTGCCAGCAGTTTATTGCAGTATAGCAATCAGCCCCAGCATTTT
NA,TRBJ1-6,13,TRBV19,NA,CASSLSTDSPLHF,TGTGCCAGTAGTCTCTCGACCGATTCACCCCTCCACTTT
NA,TRBJ1-4,17,TRBV18,NA,CASSPLGAPGTNEKLFF,TGTGCCAGCTCACCCCTCGGGGCGCCGGGAACTAATGAAAAACTGTTTTTT